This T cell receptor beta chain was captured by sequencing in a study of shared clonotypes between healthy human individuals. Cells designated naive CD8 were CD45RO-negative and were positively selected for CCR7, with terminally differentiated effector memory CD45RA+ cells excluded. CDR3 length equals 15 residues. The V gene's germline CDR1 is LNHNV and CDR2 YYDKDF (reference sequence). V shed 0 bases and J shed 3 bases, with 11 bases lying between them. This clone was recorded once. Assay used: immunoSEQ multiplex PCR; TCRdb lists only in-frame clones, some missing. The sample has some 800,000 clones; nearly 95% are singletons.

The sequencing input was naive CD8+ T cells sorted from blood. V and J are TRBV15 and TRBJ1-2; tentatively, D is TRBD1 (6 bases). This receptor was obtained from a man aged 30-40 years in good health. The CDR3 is CATSRDQQGYYGYTF. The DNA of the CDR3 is TGTGCCACCAGCAGAGATCAGCAGGGGTACTATGGCTACACCTTC.